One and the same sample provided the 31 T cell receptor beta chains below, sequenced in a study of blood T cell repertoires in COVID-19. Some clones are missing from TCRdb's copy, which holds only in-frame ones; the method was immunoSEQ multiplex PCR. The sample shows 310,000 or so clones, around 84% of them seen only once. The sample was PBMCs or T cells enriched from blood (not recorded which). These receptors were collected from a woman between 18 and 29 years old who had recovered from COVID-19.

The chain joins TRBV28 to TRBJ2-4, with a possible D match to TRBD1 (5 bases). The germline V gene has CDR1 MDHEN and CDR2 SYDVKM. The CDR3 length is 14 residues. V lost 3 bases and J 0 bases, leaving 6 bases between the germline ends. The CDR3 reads CASSFRAAKNIQYF. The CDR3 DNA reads TGTGCCAGCAGTTTCAGGGCAGCCAAAAACATTCAGTACTTC.

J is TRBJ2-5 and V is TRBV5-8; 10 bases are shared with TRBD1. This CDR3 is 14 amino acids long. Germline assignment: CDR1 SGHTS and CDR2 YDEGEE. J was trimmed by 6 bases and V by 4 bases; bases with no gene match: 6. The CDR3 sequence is CASSTGQGIQTQYF. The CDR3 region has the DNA TGTGCCAGCAGCACGGGACAGGGGATTCAGACCCAGTACTTC.

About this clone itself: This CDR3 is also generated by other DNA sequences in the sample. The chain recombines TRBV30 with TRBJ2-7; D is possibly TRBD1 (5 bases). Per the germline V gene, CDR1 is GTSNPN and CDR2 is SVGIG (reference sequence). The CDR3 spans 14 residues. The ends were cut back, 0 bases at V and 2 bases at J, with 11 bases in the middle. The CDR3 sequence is CAWSVGRAPYEQYF. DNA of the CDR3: TGTGCCTGGAGTGTTGGCAGGGCCCCCTACGAGCAGTACTTC.

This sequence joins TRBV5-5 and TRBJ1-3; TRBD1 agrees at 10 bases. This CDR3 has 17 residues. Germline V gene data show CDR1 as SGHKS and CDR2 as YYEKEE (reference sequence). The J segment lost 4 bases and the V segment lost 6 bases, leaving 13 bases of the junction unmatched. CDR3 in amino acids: CASIPSRDRGDGNTIYF. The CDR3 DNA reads TGTGCCAGCATTCCCAGTAGGGACAGGGGTGACGGAAACACCATATATTTT.

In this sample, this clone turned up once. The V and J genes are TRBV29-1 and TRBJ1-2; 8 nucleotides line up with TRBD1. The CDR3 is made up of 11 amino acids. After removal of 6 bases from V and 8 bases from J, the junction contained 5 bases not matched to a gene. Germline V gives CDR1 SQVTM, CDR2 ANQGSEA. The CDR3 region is CSVGQGEGYTF. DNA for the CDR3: TGCAGCGTCGGACAGGGTGAAGGCTACACCTTC.

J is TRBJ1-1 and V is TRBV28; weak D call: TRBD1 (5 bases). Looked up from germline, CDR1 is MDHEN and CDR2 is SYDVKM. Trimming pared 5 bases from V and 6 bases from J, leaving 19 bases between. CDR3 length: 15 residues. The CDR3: CASSPWGGRGAEAFF. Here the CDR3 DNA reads TGTGCCAGCAGTCCATGGGGGGGTCGAGGAGCTGAAGCTTTCTTT.

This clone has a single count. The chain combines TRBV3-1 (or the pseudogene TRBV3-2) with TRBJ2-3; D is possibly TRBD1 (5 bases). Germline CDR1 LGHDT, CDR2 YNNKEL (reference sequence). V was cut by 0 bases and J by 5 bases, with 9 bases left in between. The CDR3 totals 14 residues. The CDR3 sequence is CASSQDGRGDTQYF. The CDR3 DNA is TGTGCCAGCAGCCAAGATGGAAGGGGAGATACGCAGTATTTT.

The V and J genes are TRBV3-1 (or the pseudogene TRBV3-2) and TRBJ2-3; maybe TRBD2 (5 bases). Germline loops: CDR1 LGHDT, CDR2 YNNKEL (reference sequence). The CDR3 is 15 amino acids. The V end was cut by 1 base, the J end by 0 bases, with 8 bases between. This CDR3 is CASSQGGASTDTQYF. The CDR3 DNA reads TGTGCCAGCAGCCAAGGGGGAGCTAGCACAGATACGCAGTATTTT.

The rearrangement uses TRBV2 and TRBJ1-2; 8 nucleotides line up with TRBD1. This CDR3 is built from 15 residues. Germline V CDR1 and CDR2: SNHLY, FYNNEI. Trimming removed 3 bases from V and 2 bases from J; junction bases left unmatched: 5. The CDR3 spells CASSDPGQENYGYTF. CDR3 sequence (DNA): TGTGCCAGCAGTGATCCGGGACAGGAGAACTATGGCTACACCTTC.

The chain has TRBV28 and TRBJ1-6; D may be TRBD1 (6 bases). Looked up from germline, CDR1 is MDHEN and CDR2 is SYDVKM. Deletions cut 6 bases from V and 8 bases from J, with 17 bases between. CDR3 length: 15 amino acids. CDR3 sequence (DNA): TGTGCCAGCAGCTCCCCAGGGGTCGGCGATTCACCCCTCCACTTT. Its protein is CASSSPGVGDSPLHF.

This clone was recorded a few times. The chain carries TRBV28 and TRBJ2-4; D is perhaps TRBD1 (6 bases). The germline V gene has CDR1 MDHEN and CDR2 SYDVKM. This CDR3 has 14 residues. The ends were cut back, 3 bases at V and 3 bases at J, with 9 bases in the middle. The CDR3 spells CASSFAGVKNIQYF. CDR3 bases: TGTGCCAGCAGTTTTGCAGGGGTCAAAAACATTCAGTACTTC.

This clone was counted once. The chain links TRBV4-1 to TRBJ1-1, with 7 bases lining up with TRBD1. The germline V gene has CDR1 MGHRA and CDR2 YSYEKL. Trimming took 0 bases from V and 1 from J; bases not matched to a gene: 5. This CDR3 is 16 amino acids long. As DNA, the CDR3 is TGCGCCAGCAGCCAAGAGCGGGACAGTTCGAACACTGAAGCTTTCTTT. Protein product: CASSQERDSSNTEAFF.

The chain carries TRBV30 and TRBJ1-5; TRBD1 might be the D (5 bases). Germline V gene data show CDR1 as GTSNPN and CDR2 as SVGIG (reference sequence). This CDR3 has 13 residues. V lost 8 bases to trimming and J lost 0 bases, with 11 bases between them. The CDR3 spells CALATDSNQPQHF. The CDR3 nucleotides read TGTGCCCTTGCGACAGATAGCAATCAGCCCCAGCATTTT.

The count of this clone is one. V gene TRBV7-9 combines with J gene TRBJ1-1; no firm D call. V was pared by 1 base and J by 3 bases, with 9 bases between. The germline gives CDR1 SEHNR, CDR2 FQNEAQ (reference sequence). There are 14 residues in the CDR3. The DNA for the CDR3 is TGTGCCAGCAGCTTAGGTGAGGGAGACACTGAAGCTTTCTTT. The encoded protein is CASSLGEGDTEAFF.

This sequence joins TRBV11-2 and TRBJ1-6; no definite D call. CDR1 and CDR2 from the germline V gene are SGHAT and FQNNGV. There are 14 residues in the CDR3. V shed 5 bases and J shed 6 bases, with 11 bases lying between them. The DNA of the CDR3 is TGTGCCAGCAGCCCATCCCAATCTAATTCACCCCTCCACTTT. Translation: CASSPSQSNSPLHF.

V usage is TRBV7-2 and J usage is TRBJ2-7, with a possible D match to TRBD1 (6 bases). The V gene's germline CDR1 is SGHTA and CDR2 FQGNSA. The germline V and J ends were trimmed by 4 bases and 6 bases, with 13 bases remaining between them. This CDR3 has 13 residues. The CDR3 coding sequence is TGTGCCAGCAGCTCCCGGGACACACTCGAGCAGTACTTC. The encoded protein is CASSSRDTLEQYF.

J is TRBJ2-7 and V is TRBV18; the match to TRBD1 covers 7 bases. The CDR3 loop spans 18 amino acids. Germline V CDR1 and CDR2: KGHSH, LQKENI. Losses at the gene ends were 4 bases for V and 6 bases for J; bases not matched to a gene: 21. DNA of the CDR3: TGTGCCAGCTCACTAACGGGACAGTTTGGAGCTTTTCTCGGCGAGCAGTACTTC. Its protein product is CASSLTGQFGAFLGEQYF.

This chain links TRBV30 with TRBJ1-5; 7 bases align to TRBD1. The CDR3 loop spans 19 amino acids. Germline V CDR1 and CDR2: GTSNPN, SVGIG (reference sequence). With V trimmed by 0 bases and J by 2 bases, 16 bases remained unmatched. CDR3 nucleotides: TGTGCCTGGAGTGTACCTGTGACAGGGTGGCGATTGGGCAATCAGCCCCAGCATTTT. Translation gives CAWSVPVTGWRLGNQPQHF.

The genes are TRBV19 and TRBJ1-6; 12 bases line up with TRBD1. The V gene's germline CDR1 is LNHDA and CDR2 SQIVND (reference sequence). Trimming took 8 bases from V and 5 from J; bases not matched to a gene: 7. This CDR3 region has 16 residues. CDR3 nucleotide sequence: TGTGCCAGTTGGGACAGGGGGCGAGGGGATAATTCACCCCTCCACTTT. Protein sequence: CASWDRGRGDNSPLHF.

The CDR3 loop is CASSPTGAYEQYF. Here the CDR3 DNA reads TGTGCCAGCAGCCCAACAGGGGCCTACGAGCAGTACTTC. The chain combines TRBV3-1 (or the pseudogene TRBV3-2) with TRBJ2-7, with 7 bases fitting TRBD1. The CDR3 spans 13 residues. J was trimmed by 2 bases and V by 4 bases; bases with no gene match: 2. Germline V gene data show CDR1 as LGHDT and CDR2 as YNNKEL (reference sequence).

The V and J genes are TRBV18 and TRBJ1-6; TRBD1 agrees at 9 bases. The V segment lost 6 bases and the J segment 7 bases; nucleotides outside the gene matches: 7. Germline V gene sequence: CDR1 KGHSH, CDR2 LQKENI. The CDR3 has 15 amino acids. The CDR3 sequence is CASSRTGGENSPLHF. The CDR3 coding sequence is TGTGCCAGCTCTCGTACAGGGGGCGAAAATTCACCCCTCCACTTT.

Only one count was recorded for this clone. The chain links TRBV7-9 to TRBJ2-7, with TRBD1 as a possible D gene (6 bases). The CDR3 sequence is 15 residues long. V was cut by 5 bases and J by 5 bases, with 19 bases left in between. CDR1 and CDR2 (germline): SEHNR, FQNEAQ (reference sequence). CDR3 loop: CASSAFSWGRDEQYF. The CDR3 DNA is TGTGCCAGCAGCGCGTTTTCGTGGGGGCGGGACGAGCAGTACTTC.

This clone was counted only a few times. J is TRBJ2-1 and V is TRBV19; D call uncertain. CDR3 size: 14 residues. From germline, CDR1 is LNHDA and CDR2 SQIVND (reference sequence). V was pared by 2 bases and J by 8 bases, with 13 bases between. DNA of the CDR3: TGTGCCAGTAGTATACTGTTTGAGGTCTATGAGCAGTTCTTC. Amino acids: CASSILFEVYEQFF.

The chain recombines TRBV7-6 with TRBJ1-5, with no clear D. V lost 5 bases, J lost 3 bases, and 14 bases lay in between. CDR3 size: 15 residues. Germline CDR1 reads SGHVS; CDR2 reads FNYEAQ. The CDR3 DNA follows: TGTGCCAGCAGCAAAGGTGGCAGGTACAATCAGCCCCAGCATTTT. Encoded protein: CASSKGGRYNQPQHF.

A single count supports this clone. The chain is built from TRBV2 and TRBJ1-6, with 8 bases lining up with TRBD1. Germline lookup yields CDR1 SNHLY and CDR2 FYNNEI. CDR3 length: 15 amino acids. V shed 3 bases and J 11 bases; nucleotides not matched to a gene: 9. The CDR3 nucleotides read TGTGCCAGCAGTGAGAGCGGACAGGGATGGGCACCCCTCCACTTT. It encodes CASSESGQGWAPLHF.

DNA for the CDR3: TGTGCCAGCAGTGAAGGGACAGGGTCCCATCAGCCCCAGCATTTT. Translating it yields CASSEGTGSHQPQHF. The J gene is TRBJ1-5, the V gene TRBV25-1; TRBD1 matches 9 bases. V lost 2 bases, J lost 5 bases, and 4 bases stayed unmatched. The CDR3 runs to 15 residues. Looked up from germline, CDR1 is MGHDK and CDR2 is SYGVNS.

CDR3 loop: CASRFLIGGGGYEQYF. The CDR3 coding sequence is TGTGCCAGCCGGTTTTTAATAGGGGGGGGCGGTTACGAGCAGTACTTC. The rearrangement uses TRBV2 and TRBJ2-7; TRBD2 might be the D (7 bases). The CDR3 sequence is 16 residues long. Trimming left V 8 bases short and J 4 bases short, with 24 bases between. Per germline, CDR1 SNHLY and CDR2 FYNNEI.

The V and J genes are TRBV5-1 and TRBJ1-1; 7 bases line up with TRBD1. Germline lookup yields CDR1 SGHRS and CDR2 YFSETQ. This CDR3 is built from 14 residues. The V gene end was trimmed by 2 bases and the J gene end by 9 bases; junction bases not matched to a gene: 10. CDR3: CASSLERQGSKAFF. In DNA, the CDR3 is TGCGCCAGCAGCTTAGAAAGACAGGGTTCAAAAGCTTTCTTT. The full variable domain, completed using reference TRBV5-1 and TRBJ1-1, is KAGVTQTPRYLIKTRGQQVTLSCSPISGHRSVSWYQQTPGQGLQFLFEYFSETQRNKGNFPGRFSGRQFSNSRSEMNVSTLELGDSALYLCASSLERQGSKAFFGQGTRLTVV.

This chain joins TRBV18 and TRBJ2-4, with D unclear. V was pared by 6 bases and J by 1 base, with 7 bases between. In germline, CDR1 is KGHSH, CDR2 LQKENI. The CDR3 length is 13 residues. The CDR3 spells CASSPSAKNIQYF. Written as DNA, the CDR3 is TGTGCCAGCTCCCCGAGCGCCAAAAACATTCAGTACTTC. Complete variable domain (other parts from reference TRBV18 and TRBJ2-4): NAGVMQNPRHLVRRRGQEARLRCSPMKGHSHVYWYRQLPEEGLKFMVYLQKENIIDESGMPKERFSAEFPKEGPSILRIQQVVRGDSAAYFCASSPSAKNIQYFGAGTRLSVL.

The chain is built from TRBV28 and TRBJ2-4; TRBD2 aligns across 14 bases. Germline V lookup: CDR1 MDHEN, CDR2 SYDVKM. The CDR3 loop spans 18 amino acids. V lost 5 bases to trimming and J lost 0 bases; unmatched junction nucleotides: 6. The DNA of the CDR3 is TGTGCCAGCAGTCTCGGGACTAGCGGGGGCCTAGCCAAAAACATTCAGTACTTC. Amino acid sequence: CASSLGTSGGLAKNIQYF. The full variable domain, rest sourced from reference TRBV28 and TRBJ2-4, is DVKVTQSSRYLVKRTGEKVFLECVQDMDHENMFWYRQDPGLGLRLIYFSYDVKMKEKGDIPEGYSVSREKKERFSLILESASTNQTSMYLCASSLGTSGGLAKNIQYFGAGTRLSVL.

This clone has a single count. The CDR3 loop reads CAWSLDMALKKANVLTF. The CDR3 DNA is TGTGCCTGGAGTTTGGACATGGCTTTGAAAAAGGCCAACGTCCTGACTTTC. This chain joins TRBV30 and TRBJ2-6; possible D gene TRBD1, 5 bases. The CDR3 covers 17 residues. The V end lost 2 bases, the J end lost 6 bases, and 20 bases lay between the germline ends. The V gene's germline CDR1 is GTSNPN and CDR2 SVGIG (reference sequence).